This T cell receptor beta chain emerged from a study of spatial heterogeneity in lung cancer (dated by TCRdb to about 2019). At the level of the whole study: Beta-chain transcripts were consistently detected in greater numbers than alpha-chain transcripts, which likely reflected higher beta-chain transcript abundance. In the raw uncorrected reads, each unique combination of TCR and UMI appeared more than ten times on average. The study quantitatively compared TCR alpha and beta repertoires across multiple tumor regions, matched nontumor lung and blood in non-small cell lung cancer. Nonsynonymous mutation counts, determined by whole-exome sequencing of tumor tissue, were related to features of the TCR repertoire. At surgery, 200 or so tumor regions, 63 to 70 matched nontumor lung samples and 56 PBMC samples were TCR-sequenced for both alpha and beta chains.

This clonotype was recorded at least ten times. Its specific antigen is unknown. The sample holds no much larger clone one base away, and base qualities are not on file. Summary of the overall study and its limitations: Ubiquitous expanded tumor TCRs showed up in blood more often at tumor resection than at routine follow-up. Confirming at a functional level the hypothesis that regional TCRs recognize regional mutations was considered to require additional single-cell paired TCR alpha and beta sequencing.

Libraries were prepared through 5' RACE. Data came from a NextSeq 500. To allow correction of PCR and sequencing errors, the TCR library protocol tagged every TCR cDNA molecule with a unique molecular identifier. The original pipeline was this. Decombinator tools were used for TCR identification, UMI-based error correction and CDR3 extraction. TCRs above a frequency of 2 per 1,000, corresponding to the top 1% of the tumor frequency distribution, were defined as expanded. Rényi diversity was computed with the R vegan package after subsampling each repertoire 100 times to 5,000 TCRs. CDR3 similarity networks were built from amino acid triplet string-kernel similarity, with CDR3s being connected when pairwise similarity was above 0.82. TCRdb ran its own pipeline on the public reads, namely fastp trimming at Q25 and MiXCR clone calling, and kept in-frame beta chains. A single entry per CDR3 protein holds the most common genes and DNA from its merged rows. It is TCRdb's table, rather than the study itself, that gives the V and J calls and clone size. The sample includes 30,000 or so distinct CDR3 sequences, with roughly 8% observed a single time. The ten biggest clones cover about 37% of the sample.

From its cysteine to its phenylalanine, the CDR3 spans 14 amino acids. The entry retains the CDR3 DNA only, 42 bases that are in frame from base 1. CDR1 and CDR2 (SGHRS, YFSETQ) derive from the germline V gene. Germline trimming amounts to 4 bases on V and 6 bases on J, with 7 as the count of junction bases outside the gene matches. The label giving this sample's time point can be read as: sample taken at primary tumor resection. For TCR sequencing, whole RNA was extracted from tumor and nontumor lung tissue, or from cryopreserved PBMC samples, and no cell sorting was done. The donors were about 71 patients from the lung TRACERx cohort who had early-stage, untreated non-small cell lung cancer. Only patients for whom sufficient RNA was available from at least two tumor regions were selected for TCR sequencing.

The sequence was obtained from a female donor with early-stage non-small cell lung cancer. The sequenced sample was PBMCs, obtained at surgery. The rearranged chain carries TRBV5-1 and TRBJ2-7; 10 bases in between match TRBD1. The DNA sequence is as follows: TGCGCCAGCAGCCGAGGGACAGGGGAAACCGAGCAGTACTTC. Its coded protein is CASSRGTGETEQYF.